The 8 T cell receptor beta chains below come from one sample, sequenced in a study of blood T cell repertoires in COVID-19. Assay used: immunoSEQ multiplex PCR; TCRdb lists only in-frame clones, some missing. The table lists hundreds of thousands of clones, about 83% of them singletons. Sequenced: peripheral blood. The receptors shown here come from a woman in her thirties or forties with active or convalescent COVID-19.

The J gene is TRBJ1-2, the V gene TRBV19; 9 positions agree with TRBD1. Trimming cost V 4 bases and J 14 bases; bases outside gene matches: 20. The CDR3 is 16 amino acids. CDR1 and CDR2 from the germline V gene are LNHDA and SQIVND (reference sequence). The CDR3 region has the DNA TGTGCCAGTAGTACACCCGCGCTCGCGGGACAGGGCCAGTATACCTTC. Its protein product is CASSTPALAGQGQYTF.

The rearrangement uses TRBV19 and TRBJ1-5, with D unresolved. This CDR3 spans 12 amino acids. V lost 1 base and J 6 bases, leaving 4 bases between the germline ends. Germline V CDR1 and CDR2: LNHDA, SQIVND (reference sequence). The CDR3 DNA reads as TGTGCCAGTAGTATAGCTGTTCAGCCCCAGCATTTT. Protein: CASSIAVQPQHF.

This clone came up once. The chain employs TRBV5-6 and TRBJ2-7, with a tentative D call TRBD1 (6 bases). Germline V lookup: CDR1 SGHDT, CDR2 YYEEEE. The CDR3 sequence is 14 residues long. V lost 1 base and J lost 5, with 13 bases in between. The DNA of the CDR3 is TGTGCCAGCAGCTTGTGGGACACCCTCGACGAGCAGTACTTC. This sequence encodes CASSLWDTLDEQYF.

This chain uses TRBV18 with TRBJ2-2; 7 nucleotides match TRBD2. CDR1 and CDR2 from the germline V gene are KGHSH and LQKENI. The V and J ends lost 3 bases and 3 bases, in that order; junction bases with no gene match: 7. CDR3 length: 16 amino acids. The CDR3 here is CASSPPGGLDTGELFF. CDR3 DNA sequence: TGTGCCAGCTCACCCCCGGGGGGATTGGACACCGGGGAGCTGTTTTTT.

The chain employs TRBV30 and TRBJ2-7; D perhaps matches TRBD1 (5 bases). CDR3 length: 12 amino acids. The germline V gene encodes CDR1 GTSNPN and CDR2 SVGIG (reference sequence). V was trimmed by 1 base and J by 4 bases, leaving 8 bases between them. For the CDR3, the DNA is TGTGCCTGGAGTGAGGACAAATACGAGCAGTACTTC. It specifies CAWSEDKYEQYF.

The chain is built from TRBV10-3 and TRBJ2-1, with 8 positions matching TRBD1. After removal of 0 bases from V and 6 bases from J, the junction contained 7 bases not matched to a gene. Germline V gene lookup returns CDR1 ENHRY and CDR2 SYGVKD. CDR3 length: 16 residues. The DNA for the CDR3 is TGTGCCATCAGTGAGTCTGTAGGGACAGGAATCAATGAGCAGTTCTTC. Encoded protein: CAISESVGTGINEQFF.

The V and J genes are TRBV24-1 and TRBJ2-1; no firm D call. The CDR3 has 15 residues. The germline gives CDR1 KGHDR, CDR2 SFDVKD. The V end lost 1 base, the J end lost 0 bases, and 6 bases lay between the germline ends. This CDR3 reads CATSDLASSYNEQFF. Written as DNA, the CDR3 is TGTGCCACCAGTGATTTAGCGAGCTCCTACAATGAGCAGTTCTTC.

The V call is TRBV27, the J call TRBJ2-7; 11 nucleotides agree with TRBD2. The CDR3 sequence is 15 residues long. Trimming took 5 bases from V and 5 from J; bases not matched to a gene: 8. Germline CDR1 is MNHEY and CDR2 is SMNVEV (reference sequence). The CDR3 DNA sequence: TGTGCCAGCAGTCCTCTACTAGCGGGAGACGACGAGCAGTACTTC. Amino acid sequence: CASSPLLAGDDEQYF.